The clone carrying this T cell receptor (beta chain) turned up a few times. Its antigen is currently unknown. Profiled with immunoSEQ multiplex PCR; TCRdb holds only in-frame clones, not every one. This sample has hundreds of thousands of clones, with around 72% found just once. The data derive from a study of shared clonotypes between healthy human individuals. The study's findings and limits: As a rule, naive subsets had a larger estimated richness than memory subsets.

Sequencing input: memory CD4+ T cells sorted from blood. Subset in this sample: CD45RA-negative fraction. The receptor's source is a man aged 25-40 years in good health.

CDR3 sequence (DNA): TGTGCCAGTAGTTCCCTCCTACCCTGGTCCACAGATACGCAGTATTTT. Its translation: CASSSLLPWSTDTQYF. The chain couples TRBV19 to TRBJ2-3; D unclear. V lost 5 bases, J lost 2 bases, and 17 bases lay in between. The CDR3 is 16 residues long. Germline loops: CDR1 LNHDA, CDR2 SQIVND (reference sequence).